Listed below are T cell receptor beta chains from one sample, sequenced in a study of blood T cell repertoires in COVID-19. Produced via immunoSEQ multiplex PCR; TCRdb's table is partial and in-frame only. The sample carries 250,000 to 300,000 clones, 70% to 90% recorded once. The specimen sequenced was PBMCs or T cells enriched from blood (not recorded which). These receptors were collected from a woman aged 55-69 years in a cohort exposed to, infected with or recovered from COVID-19 (not recorded which). Both conserved end residues are part of each CDR3. The D gene is left open where the match is weak. Rows give clone size only sometimes, using once, few, many, or a class for an expanded clone.

j_call v_call clone_size d_call cdr3_nt cdr3_aa
TRBJ2-7 TRBV5-4 - TRBD2 TGTGCCAGCAGCTTAGCGGGAGGGGTTTACGAGCAGTACTTC CASSLAGGVYEQYF
TRBJ1-4 TRBV19 - TRBD1 TGTGCCAGTAACAACTTACCAGGGGGTCGTGAAAAACTGTTTTTT CASNNLPGGREKLFF
TRBJ1-1 TRBV11-2 - TRBD1 TGTGCCAGCAGCTCTCGGGACAGGGGACCTGAAGCTTTCTTT CASSSRDRGPEAFF
TRBJ1-2 TRBV5-1 - - TGCGCCAGCAGCTTGCTGGGCTGGATTACCTTC CASSLLGWITF
TRBJ1-3 TRBV5-1 - - TGCGCCAGCAGCTTCCAGGGGAGCACCATATATTTT CASSFQGSTIYF
TRBJ1-5 TRBV28 - TRBD1 TGTGCCACCAACGACAGGGCCTCTCGGCCCCAGCATTTT CATNDRASRPQHF
TRBJ2-2 TRBV7-9 - TRBD1 TGTGCCAGCAGCCTCGGACAGGGGGACACCGGGGAGCTGTTTTTT CASSLGQGDTGELFF
TRBJ2-3 TRBV28 - TRBD2 TGTGCCAGCAGTTTAGATAGCGGGGGAGATACGCAGTATTTT CASSLDSGGDTQYF
TRBJ2-1 TRBV7-3 - TRBD1 TGTGCCAGCCGCCCGACAGGGGGCCCCTACAATGAGCAGTTCTTC CASRPTGGPYNEQFF
TRBJ1-1 TRBV28 - - TGTGCCAGCCTCGGAGGGAGGGGGAGGAGCACTGAAGCTTTCTTT CASLGGRGRSTEAFF
TRBJ1-6 TRBV19 - TRBD1 TGTGCCAGTAAAGACAGGGGTAATTCACCCCTCCACTTT CASKDRGNSPLHF
TRBJ1-4 TRBV3-1/TRBV3-2 - - TGTGCCAGCAGCCCCCGGGGGGCTGAAGAAAAACTGTTTTTT CASSPRGAEEKLFF
TRBJ1-6 TRBV4-2 once TRBD1 TGTGCCAGCAGCCAAGTGAAGACAGGGTATTCACCCCTCCACTTT CASSQVKTGYSPLHF
TRBJ2-1 TRBV11-2 - TRBD2 TGTGCCAGCAGCCCTCGGGGAGCGGGAGGAGCTTACAATGAGCAGTTCTTC CASSPRGAGGAYNEQFF
TRBJ2-7 TRBV27 once - TGTGCCAGCAGTTTAAGGCGAGGGCCCTACGAGCAGTACTTC CASSLRRGPYEQYF
TRBJ1-2 TRBV6-6 - - TGTGCCAGCAGTTGGCAGGATTCCATCCTCTATGGCTACACCTTC CASSWQDSILYGYTF
TRBJ2-2 TRBV9 - TRBD2 TGTGCCAGCAGCCCCACTAGCGGGAGGGTCACCGGGGAGCTGTTTTTT CASSPTSGRVTGELFF
TRBJ2-7 TRBV18 - TRBD1 TGTGCCAGCTCACAGGGGACAGGGTCGAAATCGGATGAGCAGTACTTC CASSQGTGSKSDEQYF
TRBJ1-3 TRBV7-9 - TRBD1 TGTGCCAGCAGCTCCACTTACAGGGGTGACAGAAACACCATATATTTT CASSSTYRGDRNTIYF
TRBJ1-2 TRBV27 - TRBD1 TGTGCCAGCAAAGGGGGCAATGGCTACACCTTC CASKGGNGYTF
TRBJ2-2 TRBV6-5 - TRBD1 TGTGCCAGCAGTCCGGGGGACAGGGCTGCCGGGGAGCTGTTTTTT CASSPGDRAAGELFF
TRBJ1-4 TRBV4-1 once TRBD1 TGCGCCAGCAGCCAACCGGGACAGGGAAGCGAAAAACTGTTTTTT CASSQPGQGSEKLFF
TRBJ1-5 TRBV5-5 - TRBD1 TGTGCCAGCGGACAGGGGGCGGATCAGCCCCAGCATTTT CASGQGADQPQHF
TRBJ2-1 TRBV15 - TRBD2 TGTGCCACCAGCAGAGTTATGGGACTAGCGGCCTTCCTCTCCTACAATGAGCAGTTCTTC CATSRVMGLAAFLSYNEQFF
TRBJ2-2 TRBV30 - - TGTGCCTGGAGTGGGGACAACCCGAACACCGGGGAGCTGTTTTTT CAWSGDNPNTGELFF
TRBJ2-1 TRBV9 - - TGTGCCAGCAGCGTATTCTCGACATCCGACAATGAGCAGTTCTTC CASSVFSTSDNEQFF
TRBJ2-5 TRBV27 - - TGTGCCAGCAGTTTCGGGGGACTGTACCAAGAGACCCAGTACTTC CASSFGGLYQETQYF
TRBJ2-7 TRBV4-1 - TRBD2 TGCGCCAGCAGCCAAGAATCTAGCGGGAGTCCACAGCAGTACTTC CASSQESSGSPQQYF
TRBJ1-1 TRBV5-1 once TRBD1 TGCGCCAGCAGCTCGCAGGGGGGACGGACTGAAGCTTTCTTT CASSSQGGRTEAFF
TRBJ2-3 TRBV6-2/TRBV6-3 - TRBD2 TGTGCCAGCAGTTACACAAGCGGGAGGGGGCCAGATACGCAGTATTTT CASSYTSGRGPDTQYF
TRBJ1-1 TRBV6-2/TRBV6-3 - TRBD1 TGTGCCAGCAGTTACAATCTCGGACAGGGGCATGAAGCTTTCTTT CASSYNLGQGHEAFF
TRBJ2-7 TRBV2 - TRBD2 TGTGCCAGCAGCGGGACTAGCGGGATGAGTGAGCAGTACTTC CASSGTSGMSEQYF
TRBJ2-2 TRBV18 - - TGTGCCAGCTCACCACGGGCTAGCGACACGAACACCGGGGAGCTGTTTTTT CASSPRASDTNTGELFF
TRBJ1-2 TRBV29-1 - - TGCAGCGTTAACGGGGGGGTATCCTATGGCTACACCTTC CSVNGGVSYGYTF
TRBJ1-2 TRBV5-1 - - TGCGCCAGCAGCTTCGAGGGCGACTATGGCTACACCTTC CASSFEGDYGYTF
TRBJ2-2 TRBV19 few TRBD2 TGTGCCAGTAGTATAATCGGGGCGGGAGGTAGGACCGGGGAGCTGTTTTTT CASSIIGAGGRTGELFF
TRBJ2-1 TRBV28 - TRBD2 TGTGCCAGCACGACTAGCGGGATGGGTGAGCAGTTCTTC CASTTSGMGEQFF